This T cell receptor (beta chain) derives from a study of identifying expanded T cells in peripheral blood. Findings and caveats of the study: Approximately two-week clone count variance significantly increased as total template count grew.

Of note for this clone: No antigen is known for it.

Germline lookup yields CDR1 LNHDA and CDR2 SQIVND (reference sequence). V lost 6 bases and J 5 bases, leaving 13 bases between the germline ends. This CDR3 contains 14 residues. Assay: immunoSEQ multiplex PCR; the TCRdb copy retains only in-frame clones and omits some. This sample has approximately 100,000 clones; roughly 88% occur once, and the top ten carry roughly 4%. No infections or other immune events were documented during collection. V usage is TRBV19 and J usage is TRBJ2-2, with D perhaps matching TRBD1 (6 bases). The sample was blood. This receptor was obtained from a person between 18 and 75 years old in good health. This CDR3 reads CASSRGRGTGELFF. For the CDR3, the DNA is TGTGCCAGTAGCCGGGGAAGGGGGACCGGGGAGCTGTTTTTT. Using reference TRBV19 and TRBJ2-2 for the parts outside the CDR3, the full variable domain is DGGITQSPKYLFRKEGQNVTLSCEQNLNHDAMYWYRQDPGQGLRLIYYSQIVNDFQKGDIAEGYSVSREKKESFPLTVTSAQKNPTAFYLCASSRGRGTGELFFGEGSRLTVL.